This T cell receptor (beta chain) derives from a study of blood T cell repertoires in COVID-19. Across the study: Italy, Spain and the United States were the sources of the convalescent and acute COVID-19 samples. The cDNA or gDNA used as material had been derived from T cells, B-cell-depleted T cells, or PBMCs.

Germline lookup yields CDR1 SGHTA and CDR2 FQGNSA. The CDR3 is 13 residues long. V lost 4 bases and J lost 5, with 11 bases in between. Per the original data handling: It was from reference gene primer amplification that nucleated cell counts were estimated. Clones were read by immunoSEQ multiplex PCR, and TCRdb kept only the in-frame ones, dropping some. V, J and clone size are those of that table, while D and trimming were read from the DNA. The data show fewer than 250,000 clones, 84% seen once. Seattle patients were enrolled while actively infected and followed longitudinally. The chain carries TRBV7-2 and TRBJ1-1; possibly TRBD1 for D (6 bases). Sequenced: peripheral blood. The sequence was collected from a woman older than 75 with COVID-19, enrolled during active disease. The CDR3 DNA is TGTGCCAGCAGCTCCCTTGACAGGACTGAAGCTTTCTTT. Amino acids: CASSSLDRTEAFF.